The 10 T cell receptor beta chains below were found in one sample sequenced in a study of vaccination and CD4 T cells after COVID-19. The assay that was used to sequence DNA from cultured CD4+ T cells was the Oncomine TCR Beta short-read assay. TCRdb ran MiXCR on the PCR reads and lists one entry per CDR3 protein. The sample has 10,000 to 11,000 distinct CDR3 sequences, around 23% seen once. No antigens are known for them. Documented treatment: approximately nine-day PBMC culture with coronavirus spike peptide pools or control peptides (ViraFEST assay). The sample here was CD4+ T cells from blood, cultured in vitro, taken after SARS-CoV-2 vaccination. These receptors came from a human donor who had recovered from COVID-19.

V is TRBV5-4 and J is TRBJ2-3; D is perhaps TRBD1 or TRBD2 (5 bases each). CDR1 and CDR2 from the germline V gene are SGHNT and YYREEE (reference sequence). CDR3 length: 14 residues. The ends were cut back, 2 bases at V and 2 bases at J, with 9 bases in the middle. The CDR3: CASSFGGNTDTQYF. The CDR3, as DNA: TGTGCCAGCAGCTTTGGGGGAAACACAGATACGCAGTATTTT.

The chain is built from TRBV19 and TRBJ1-1, with 7 bases matching TRBD1. This CDR3 region has 13 residues. Germline CDR1 and CDR2: LNHDA and SQIVND (reference sequence). J gave up 4 bases and V 4 bases, and 3 bases lay outside the gene matches. The CDR3, as DNA: TGTGCCAGTAGTAGCGACAGGGCCACTGAAGCTTTCTTT. Translated: CASSSDRATEAFF.

The rearrangement joins TRBV6-2 or TRBV6-3 to TRBJ2-5, with 16 positions matching TRBD2. CDR1 and CDR2 (germline): MNHEY, SVGEGT. This CDR3 spans 18 amino acids. Unmatched junction bases numbered 6, after V lost 2 bases and J lost 3 bases. The CDR3 DNA reads TGTGCCAGCAGTTACCTCCTCGGGACTAGCGGGAGGGAAGAGACCCAGTACTTC. This sequence encodes CASSYLLGTSGREETQYF.

This clonotype has just a few counts. V gene TRBV7-2 combines with J gene TRBJ1-6; maybe TRBD1 (6 bases). The germline V gene has CDR1 SGHTA and CDR2 FQGNSA. The CDR3 totals 17 residues. Trimming pared 4 bases from V and 2 bases from J, leaving 15 bases between. In DNA, the CDR3 is TGTGCCAGCAGCTCACCAACAGGGTACGCCTATAATTCACCCCTCCACTTT. Translation gives CASSSPTGYAYNSPLHF.

By frequency in the sample, this clonotype is medium-sized (0.01 to 0.1%). The CDR3 here is CASSLKGLAGGGEQYF. Here the CDR3 DNA reads TGTGCCAGCAGCCTAAAGGGACTAGCGGGGGGCGGAGAGCAGTACTTC. The rearrangement uses TRBV6-1 and TRBJ2-7; 15 bases fit TRBD2. Losses at the gene ends were 6 bases for V and 7 bases for J; bases not matched to a gene: 10. The CDR3 consists of 16 residues. The V gene's germline CDR1 is MNHNS and CDR2 SASEGT.

This clonotype was picked up a small number of times. V usage is TRBV7-2 and J usage is TRBJ2-4, with 11 bases matching TRBD2. Germline CDR1 SGHTA, CDR2 FQGNSA. This CDR3 region has 14 residues. Losses at the gene ends were 3 bases for V and 7 bases for J; bases not matched to a gene: 2. The CDR3 sequence is CASSFSGGGNIQYF. In DNA form, the CDR3 reads TGTGCCAGCAGCTTTAGCGGGGGGGGGAACATTCAGTACTTC.

This clonotype was found a few times. The chain carries TRBV29-1 and TRBJ2-5, with D perhaps TRBD1 or TRBD2 (5 bases each). The ends were cut back, 8 bases at V and 4 bases at J, with 14 bases in the middle. The CDR3 extends over 12 amino acids. Germline CDR1 is SQVTM and CDR2 is ANQGSEA. The CDR3 nucleotides read TGCAGCTCACAGGATAGCGCAGAGACCCAGTACTTC. Amino acid sequence: CSSQDSAETQYF.

A few counts support this clonotype. The V gene is TRBV6-1, the J gene TRBJ2-3; D possibly corresponds to TRBD1 (6 bases). This CDR3 has 13 residues. V was shortened by 5 bases and J by 5 bases, with 11 bases between the two germline ends. Germline loops: CDR1 MNHNS, CDR2 SASEGT. The CDR3 DNA reads TGTGCCAGCAGTAAGCACAGGGTAGATACGCAGTATTTT. Protein: CASSKHRVDTQYF.

A few counts support this clonotype. The chain employs TRBV7-3 and TRBJ2-6; D uncertain. Germline-derived CDR1 and CDR2 are SGHTA and FQGTGA. The CDR3 consists of 13 residues. The V and J ends lost 8 bases and 2 bases respectively, with 7 bases between them. DNA for the CDR3: TGTGCCAGCTCCCCCCCTGGGGCCAACGTCCTGACTTTC. Protein product: CASSPPGANVLTF.

This chain joins TRBV6-1 and TRBJ2-1; TRBD2 aligns across 12 bases. The CDR3 has 16 residues. V dropped 7 bases and J dropped 8; count of bases not matched to a gene: 12. Germline CDR1 is MNHNS and CDR2 is SASEGT. The CDR3 nucleotides are TGTGCCAGCATAATACTAGCGGGAGGTGCGGGCGATGAGCAGTTCTTC. The encoded protein is CASIILAGGAGDEQFF.